Detailed here is one TCR beta chain. The antigen remains unidentified. These data originate in a study of T cell repertoires in ileal Crohn's disease. Overall study context: Surgery for a complication: stricturing in roughly 61%, penetrating in about 40%. About half of patients got postoperative therapy: under twelve thiopurines, over 15 anti-TNF. General study points: Clonality above 26.8% at surgery always came with endoscopic recurrence.

TCRdb's table, derived via immunoSEQ multiplex PCR, lists solely in-frame clones and lacks some. The sample shows around 5,700 clones, more than 75% of them seen only once. Before sorting, lamina propria lymphocytes were separated from surgical specimens by density gradient. Patients were adults with ileal or ileocolonic Crohn's disease needing resection. The CDR3 runs to 14 residues. The V end lost 0 bases, the J end lost 6 bases, and 14 bases lay between the germline ends. In germline, CDR1 is GTSNPN, CDR2 SVGIG (reference sequence). This TCR was sampled from an adult with Crohn's disease. Some clones in this sample may be carry-over from other donors' samples. The chain couples TRBV30 to TRBJ1-2, with D perhaps TRBD1 (5 bases). The source material was CD4+ T cells from ileum. In nucleotides, the CDR3 is TGTGCCTGGAGTGTTGATAGGGGAAGTAATGGCTACACCTTC. Translating gives CAWSVDRGSNGYTF.